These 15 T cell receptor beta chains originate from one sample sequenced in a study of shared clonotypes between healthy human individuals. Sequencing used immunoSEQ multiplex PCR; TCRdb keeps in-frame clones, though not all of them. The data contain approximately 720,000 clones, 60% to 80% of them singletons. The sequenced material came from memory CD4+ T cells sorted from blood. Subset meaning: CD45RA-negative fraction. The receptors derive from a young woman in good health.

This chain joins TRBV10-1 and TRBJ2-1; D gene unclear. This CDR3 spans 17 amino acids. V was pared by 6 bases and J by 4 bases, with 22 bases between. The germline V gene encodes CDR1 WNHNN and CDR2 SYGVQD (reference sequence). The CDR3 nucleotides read TGCGCCAGCAGGGTCACGAGCTGGGCTGAAGGGTACAATGAGCAGTTCTTC. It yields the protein CASRVTSWAEGYNEQFF.

For the CDR3, the DNA is TGTGCCAGCAGCCCGACAGGGGCGGATGGCTACACCTTC. Encoded protein: CASSPTGADGYTF. The chain combines TRBV5-4 with TRBJ1-2, with 8 nucleotides matching TRBD1. V dropped 4 bases and J dropped 6; count of bases not matched to a gene: 5. Germline values: CDR1 SGHNT, CDR2 YYREEE (reference sequence). The CDR3 consists of 13 residues.

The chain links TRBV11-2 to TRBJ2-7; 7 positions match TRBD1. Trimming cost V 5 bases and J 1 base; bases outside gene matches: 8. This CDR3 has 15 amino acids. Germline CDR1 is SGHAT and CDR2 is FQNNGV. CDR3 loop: CASSPDRESSYEQYF. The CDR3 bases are TGTGCCAGCAGCCCTGACAGGGAATCTTCCTACGAGCAGTACTTC.

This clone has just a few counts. The CDR3 sequence is CASSPNPPLAGGGNEQFF. CDR3 nucleotide sequence: TGTGCCAGCAGTCCAAACCCCCCATTAGCGGGAGGCGGTAATGAGCAGTTCTTC. The genes are TRBV28 and TRBJ2-1, with 10 bases matching TRBD2. The germline gives CDR1 MDHEN, CDR2 SYDVKM. J lost 7 bases, V lost 5 bases, and 17 bases had no gene match. There are 18 residues in the CDR3.

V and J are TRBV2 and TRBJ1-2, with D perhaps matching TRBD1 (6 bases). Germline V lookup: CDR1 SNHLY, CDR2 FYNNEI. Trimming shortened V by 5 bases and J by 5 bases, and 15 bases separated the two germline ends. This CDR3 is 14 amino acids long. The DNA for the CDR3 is TGTGCCAGCAGTCCTAGACAGGATCGGTATGGCTACACCTTC. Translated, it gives CASSPRQDRYGYTF.

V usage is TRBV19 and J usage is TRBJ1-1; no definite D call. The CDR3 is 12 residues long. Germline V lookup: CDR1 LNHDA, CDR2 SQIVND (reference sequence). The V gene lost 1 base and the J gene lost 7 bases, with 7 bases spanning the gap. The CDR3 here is CASSIGLDEAFF. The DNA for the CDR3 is TGTGCCAGTAGTATAGGCTTGGATGAAGCTTTCTTT. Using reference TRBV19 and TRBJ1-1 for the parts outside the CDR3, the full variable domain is DGGITQSPKYLFRKEGQNVTLSCEQNLNHDAMYWYRQDPGQGLRLIYYSQIVNDFQKGDIAEGYSVSREKKESFPLTVTSAQKNPTAFYLCASSIGLDEAFFGQGTRLTVV.

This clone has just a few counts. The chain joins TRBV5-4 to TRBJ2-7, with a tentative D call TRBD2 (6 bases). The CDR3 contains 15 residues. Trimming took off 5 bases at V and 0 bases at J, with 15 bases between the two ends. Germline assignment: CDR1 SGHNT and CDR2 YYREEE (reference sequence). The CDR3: CASSFRTGGSYEQYF. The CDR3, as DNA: TGTGCCAGCAGTTTCCGTACCGGGGGCTCCTACGAGCAGTACTTC.

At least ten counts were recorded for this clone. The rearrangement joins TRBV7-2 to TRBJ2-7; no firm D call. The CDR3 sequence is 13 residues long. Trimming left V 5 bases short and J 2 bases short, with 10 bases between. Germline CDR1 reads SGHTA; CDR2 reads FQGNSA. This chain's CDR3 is CASSPIQTYEQYF. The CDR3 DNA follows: TGTGCCAGCAGCCCCATTCAAACCTACGAGCAGTACTTC.

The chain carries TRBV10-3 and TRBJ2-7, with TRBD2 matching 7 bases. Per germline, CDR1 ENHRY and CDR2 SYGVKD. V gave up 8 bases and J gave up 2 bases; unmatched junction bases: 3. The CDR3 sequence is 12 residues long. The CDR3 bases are TGTGCCATCGGGGGGAGGGCCTACGAGCAGTACTTC. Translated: CAIGGRAYEQYF.

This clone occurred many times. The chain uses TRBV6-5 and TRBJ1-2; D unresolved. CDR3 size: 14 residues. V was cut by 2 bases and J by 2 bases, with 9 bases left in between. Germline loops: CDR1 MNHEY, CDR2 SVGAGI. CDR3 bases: TGTGCCAGCAGTTACCGGCAGCGGAACTATGGCTACACCTTC. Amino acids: CASSYRQRNYGYTF.

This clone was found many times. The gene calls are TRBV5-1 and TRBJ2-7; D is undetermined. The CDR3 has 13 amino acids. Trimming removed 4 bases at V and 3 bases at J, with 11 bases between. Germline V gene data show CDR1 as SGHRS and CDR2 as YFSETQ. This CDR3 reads CASSQLSGYEQYF. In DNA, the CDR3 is TGCGCCAGCAGCCAATTGTCGGGCTACGAGCAGTACTTC.

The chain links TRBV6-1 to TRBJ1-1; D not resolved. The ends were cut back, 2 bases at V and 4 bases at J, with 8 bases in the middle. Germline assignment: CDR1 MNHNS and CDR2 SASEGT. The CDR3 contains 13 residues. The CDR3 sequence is CASSEKWGTEAFF. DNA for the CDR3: TGTGCCAGCAGTGAAAAGTGGGGCACTGAAGCTTTCTTT.

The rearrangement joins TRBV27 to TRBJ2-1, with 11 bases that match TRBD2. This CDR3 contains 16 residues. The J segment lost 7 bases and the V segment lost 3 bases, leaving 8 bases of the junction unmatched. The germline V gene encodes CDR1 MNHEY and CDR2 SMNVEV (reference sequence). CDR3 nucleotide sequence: TGTGCCAGCAGTTTCCTGGGGGCTAGCGGGAGGAATGAGCAGTTCTTC. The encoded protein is CASSFLGASGRNEQFF.

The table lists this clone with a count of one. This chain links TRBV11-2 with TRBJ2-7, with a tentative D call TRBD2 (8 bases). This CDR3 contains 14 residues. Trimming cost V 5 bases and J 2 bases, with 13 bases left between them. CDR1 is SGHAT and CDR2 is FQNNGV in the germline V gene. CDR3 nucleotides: TGTGCCAGCAGCCCAGGGGGACTAGCCTACGAGCAGTACTTC. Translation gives CASSPGGLAYEQYF.

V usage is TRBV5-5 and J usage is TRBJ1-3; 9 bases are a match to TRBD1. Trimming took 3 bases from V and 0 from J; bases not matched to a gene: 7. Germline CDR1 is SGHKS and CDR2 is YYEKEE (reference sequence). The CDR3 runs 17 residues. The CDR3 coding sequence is TGTGCCAGCAGCTGGTTACAGGGGGCCCACTCTGGAAACACCATATATTTT. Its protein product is CASSWLQGAHSGNTIYF.